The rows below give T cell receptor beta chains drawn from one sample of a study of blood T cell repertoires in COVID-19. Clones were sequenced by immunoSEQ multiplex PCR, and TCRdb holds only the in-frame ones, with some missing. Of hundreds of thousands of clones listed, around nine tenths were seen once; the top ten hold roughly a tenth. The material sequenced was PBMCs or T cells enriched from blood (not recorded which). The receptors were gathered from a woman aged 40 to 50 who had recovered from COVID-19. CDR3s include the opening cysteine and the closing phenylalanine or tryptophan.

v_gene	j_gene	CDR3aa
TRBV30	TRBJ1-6	CAWSTGGLYNSPLHF
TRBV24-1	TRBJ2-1	CATSDWTGGPDEQFF
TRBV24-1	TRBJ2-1	CATSDPLAVYNEQFF
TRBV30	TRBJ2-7	CAWSSGSTYEQYF
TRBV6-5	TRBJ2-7	CASSYSEQGGYYEQYF
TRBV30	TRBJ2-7	CAWSQPGLASGEQYF
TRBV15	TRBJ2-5	CATSRLAGGSETQYF
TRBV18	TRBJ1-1	CASSPSRLNTEAFF
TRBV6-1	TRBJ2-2	CASSENGGRGRSNTGELFF
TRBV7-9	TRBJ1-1	CASRSGQLEAFF
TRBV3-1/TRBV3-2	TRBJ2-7	CASSHFGQGRYEQYF
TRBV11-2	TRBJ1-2	CASSLESGARHGYTF
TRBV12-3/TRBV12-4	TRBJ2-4	CASRAGDIQYF
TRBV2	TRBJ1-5	CASSEYRSGKGQPQHF
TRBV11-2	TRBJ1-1	CASSPRGSLTNTEAFF
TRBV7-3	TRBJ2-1	CASSLTGSHTEQFF
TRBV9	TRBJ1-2	CASSPRTVLYGYTF
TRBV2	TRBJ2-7	CASTWTSGSYEQYF